This is a list of T cell receptor beta chains from one sample in a study of blood T cell repertoires in COVID-19. The assay was immunoSEQ multiplex PCR, and TCRdb's table has in-frame clones only and misses some. The sample contains about 170,000 clones, around 90% of which appear only once. The sequencing input was peripheral blood. All receptors come from a woman at least 80 years old with COVID-19, enrolled during active disease. Each CDR3 is given with its conserved first and last residue. A D gene is named only where the DNA matches it firmly. Clone sizes are given selectively: once, few, many, or a class where the clone is expanded.

cdr3_aa cdr3_nt j_call v_call clone_size d_call
CASSIQGDGANVLTF TGTGCCAGTAGTATTCAAGGAGATGGGGCCAACGTCCTGACTTTC TRBJ2-6 TRBV19 - -
CASSQDRGNQPQHF TGTGCCAGCAGCCAGGACAGGGGAAACCAGCCCCAGCATTTT TRBJ1-5 TRBV4-2 - TRBD1
CASSLRGGIGELFF TGTGCCAGCAGCTTGCGGGGTGGGATCGGGGAGCTGTTTTTT TRBJ2-2 TRBV5-5 - -
CASSLEGGWYYNEQFF TGTGCCAGCAGCTTAGAGGGGGGGTGGTATTACAATGAGCAGTTCTTC TRBJ2-1 TRBV11-2 - TRBD2
CASSLRGQPQHF TGTGCCAGCAGTTTAAGGGGGCAGCCCCAGCATTTT TRBJ1-5 TRBV27 - -
CASSIEGNGRGQPQHF TGTGCCAGTAGTATAGAGGGCAACGGGAGGGGTCAGCCCCAGCATTTT TRBJ1-5 TRBV19 - -
CASSLAQYEQYF TGTGCCAGCAGTTTAGCCCAGTACGAGCAGTACTTC TRBJ2-7 TRBV12-3/TRBV12-4 - -
CASSQDGSGDTQYF TGTGCCAGCAGCCAAGACGGTTCGGGGGATACGCAGTATTTT TRBJ2-3 TRBV4-2 - -
CASSVDPFGSNEQFF TGTGCCAGCAGCGTAGATCCCTTCGGGTCCAATGAGCAGTTCTTC TRBJ2-1 TRBV9 - -
CASSGSGRVHEQFF TGTGCCAGCAGCGGTAGCGGGAGGGTCCATGAGCAGTTCTTC TRBJ2-1 TRBV9 - TRBD2
CASSPFGGQFSGANVLTF TGTGCCAGCTCACCATTTGGAGGACAGTTCTCTGGGGCCAACGTCCTGACTTTC TRBJ2-6 TRBV18 - -
CASSPRDRGGQPQHF TGTGCCAGTAGTCCTAGGGACAGGGGGGGTCAGCCCCAGCATTTT TRBJ1-5 TRBV19 - TRBD1
CASSFDRLAGYTF TGTGCCAGCAGCTTTGACAGATTAGCTGGCTACACCTTC TRBJ1-2 TRBV5-4 few -
CASSQDRTDNYGYTF TGTGCCAGCAGCCAAGATCGGACAGACAACTATGGCTACACCTTC TRBJ1-2 TRBV4-2 - -
CASTGGRGGNTIYF TGTGCCAGCACGGGGGGCCGGGGAGGAAACACCATATATTTT TRBJ1-3 TRBV2 - -
CASSFERESYEQFF TGTGCCAGCAGCTTTGAGCGGGAGAGCTATGAGCAGTTCTTC TRBJ2-1 TRBV5-4 - TRBD2
CATSRGRQVNTEAFF TGTGCCACCAGCAGGGGGAGACAGGTGAACACTGAAGCTTTCTTT TRBJ1-1 TRBV15 - -
CAASTGINNEQFF TGTGCCGCCTCGACAGGGATCAACAATGAGCAGTTCTTC TRBJ2-1 TRBV11-2 - TRBD1
CASSQEAGTGELFF TGCGCCAGCAGCCAAGAAGCGGGGACCGGGGAGCTGTTTTTT TRBJ2-2 TRBV4-1 - TRBD2
CASSQGQGTYGYTF TGTGCCAGCAGCCAAGGACAGGGGACTTATGGCTACACCTTC TRBJ1-2 TRBV7-2 - TRBD1
CASSPPGTGTRGETQYF TGTGCCAGCAGCCCCCCCGGGACTGGCACCCGGGGGGAGACCCAGTACTTC TRBJ2-5 TRBV3-1/TRBV3-2 - -
CASSSPRATVYQPQHF TGTGCCAGCAGCTCCCCCCGCGCGACAGTTTATCAGCCCCAGCATTTT TRBJ1-5 TRBV28 - -
CASRRAGGDTQYF TGTGCCAGCAGGCGAGCGGGAGGGGATACGCAGTATTTT TRBJ2-3 TRBV5-6 - TRBD2
CASSGGQLNQPQHF TGTGCCAGCAGTGGAGGACAGCTGAATCAGCCCCAGCATTTT TRBJ1-5 TRBV2 - -
CASSVLAGVGEQYF TGTGCCAGCAGTGTCCTAGCGGGAGTCGGCGAGCAGTACTTC TRBJ2-7 TRBV6-2/TRBV6-3 - TRBD2
CASSPRAGLSYEQYF TGTGCCAGCAGCCCACGGGCGGGACTCTCCTACGAGCAGTACTTC TRBJ2-7 TRBV3-1/TRBV3-2 - -
CASTRGGTGNHNEQFF TGTGCCAGCACCCGGGGGGGGACAGGGAACCACAATGAGCAGTTCTTC TRBJ2-1 TRBV6-6 - -
CASSVGFEAFF TGTGCCAGCAGCGTCGGGTTTGAAGCTTTCTTT TRBJ1-1 TRBV7-2 - -
CASSSGTLDQETQYF TGCGCCAGCAGCTCCGGGACTTTAGATCAAGAGACCCAGTACTTC TRBJ2-5 TRBV5-1 - -
CASSPREYNSPLHF TGTGCCAGTAGCCCCCGGGAGTATAATTCACCCCTCCACTTT TRBJ1-6 TRBV19 - -
CASSYPPARDTQYF TGTGCCAGCAGTTACCCCCCAGCGAGAGATACGCAGTATTTT TRBJ2-3 TRBV28 - -
CASSQEAVAVGYGYTF TGCGCCAGCAGCCAAGAAGCAGTAGCGGTAGGGTATGGCTACACCTTC TRBJ1-2 TRBV4-3 - -
CSASIPGGNQPQHF TGCAGTGCTAGTATCCCCGGTGGCAATCAGCCCCAGCATTTT TRBJ1-5 TRBV20-1 - -
CASSLSQGELFF TGTGCCAGCAGTTTGTCACAGGGGGAGCTGTTTTTT TRBJ2-2 TRBV28 - -
CASSLLGASTGELFF TGTGCCAGCAGCTTGTTGGGGGCGTCCACCGGGGAGCTGTTTTTT TRBJ2-2 TRBV5-8 once -
CASSLDSGEGWNEQFF TGCGCCAGCAGCTTGGATTCGGGGGAGGGCTGGAATGAGCAGTTCTTC TRBJ2-1 TRBV5-1 - TRBD2